The clone carrying this T cell receptor beta chain has more than one count but fewer than ten. Its target is unknown. With V trimmed by 6 bases and J by 2 bases, 2 bases remained unmatched. Germline V gene data show CDR1 as SQVTM and CDR2 as ANQGSEA. This CDR3 is 13 amino acids long. Random hexamers were used to reverse transcribe 0.5 to 1 ug of RNA. TCR beta CDR3 was amplified by immunoSEQ covering 54 Vbeta and 13 Jbeta. MiXCR was run by TCRdb on the immunoSEQ multiplex PCR reads, yielding one entry per CDR3 protein. Of around 200,000 distinct CDR3 sequences listed, 90% to 95% were seen once; the top ten hold 0.08% to 0.11%. Controls were age- and sex-matched healthy donors. TEMRA cells underwent FACS enrichment and CD8+ and CD4+ T cells underwent negative isolation. The record originates from a study of CD8 T cells in Susac syndrome. Whole-study findings and limits: The study recognized that the number of individuals in its TCR sequencing and HLA analysis was relatively small.

The chain couples TRBV29-1 to TRBJ2-1, with TRBD1 matching 9 bases. Source material: CD4+ T cells from PBMCs. The TCR was taken from a human donor in good health. The CDR3 sequence: CSVGTGPYNEQFF. DNA of the CDR3: TGCAGCGTGGGGACAGGGCCCTACAATGAGCAGTTCTTC.